The clone carrying this T cell receptor (beta chain) was observed many times. These data come from a study of regulatory T cells in long-lasting Graves disease. Construction of TCR beta libraries relied on iRepertoire HTBI primers and on Arm-PCR targeting CDR3 regions. TCRdb processed the multiplex PCR reads anew with MiXCR; each CDR3 protein has one entry. The sample lists about 470,000 distinct CDR3 sequences; 15% were seen once. Regarding time point: newly diagnosed GD, antithyroid drugs for less than 3 months. PBMCs provided the RNA from which the TCR library was made. It was American Thyroid Association guidelines that determined Graves' disease diagnosis. The CDR3 runs 15 residues. V was clipped by 1 base and J by 8 bases; unmatched bases: 5. Germline V CDR1 and CDR2: SGHAT, FQNNGV. The same specimen was also included in a second study, on T cells in Graves' hyperthyroidism and ophthalmopathy.

This TCR was sampled from a woman in her twenties or thirties with Graves disease. Sample: peripheral blood mononuclear cells (PBMCs), taken at new diagnosis, from a patient treated with antithyroid drugs. The chain recombines TRBV11-2 with TRBJ2-1; TRBD1 agrees at 10 bases. CDR3 DNA: TGTGCCAGCAGCTTAGTGGGGACAGGGGCCTATGAGCAGTTCTTC. Protein product: CASSLVGTGAYEQFF.